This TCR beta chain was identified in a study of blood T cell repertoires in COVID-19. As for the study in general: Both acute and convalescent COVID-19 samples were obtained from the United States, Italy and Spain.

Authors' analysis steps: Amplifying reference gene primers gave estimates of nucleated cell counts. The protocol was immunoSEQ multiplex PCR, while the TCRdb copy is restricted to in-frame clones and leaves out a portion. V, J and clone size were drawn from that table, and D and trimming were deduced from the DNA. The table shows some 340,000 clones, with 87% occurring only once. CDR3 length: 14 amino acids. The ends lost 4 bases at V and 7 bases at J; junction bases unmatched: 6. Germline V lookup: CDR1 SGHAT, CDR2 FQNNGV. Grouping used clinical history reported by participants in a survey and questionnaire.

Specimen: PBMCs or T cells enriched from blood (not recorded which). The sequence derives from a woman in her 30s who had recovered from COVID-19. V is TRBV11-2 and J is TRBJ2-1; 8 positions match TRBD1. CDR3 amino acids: CASSSLTGGNEQFF. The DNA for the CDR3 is TGTGCCAGCAGCTCCCTCACAGGGGGAAATGAGCAGTTCTTC.